These 7 T cell receptor beta chains came from one sample sequenced in a study of blood T cells in healthy people across ages. Through a sample-barcoded 5' primer and a J-beta primer mix, a second PCR was run for roughly 7 to 12 cycles. In TCRdb, the 5' RACE reads were re-called with MiXCR into one record per CDR3 protein. Here the sample spans over a million distinct CDR3 sequences, 42% being singletons. The sample consisted of blood. These receptors were obtained from a woman between 18 and 29 years old in good health.

On this clonotype itself: Its ends do not fully match the called genes, so a read error is possible. The J gene is TRBJ2-4, the V gene TRBV27; TRBD1 matches at 10 bases. The last part of the DNA fits TRBJ2-7 better; the J call may be wrong. CDR1 MNHEY and CDR2 SMNVEV come from the germline V gene (reference sequence). This CDR3 has 14 amino acids. CDR3 coding DNA: TGTACCAGCACCGACAGGGGGCATTCCGGCGAGCAGTACTTC. Translation: CTSTDRGHSGEQYF.

This rearrangement joins TRBV7-9 to TRBJ2-3; 13 bases map to TRBD2. CDR1 is SEHNR and CDR2 is FQNEAQ in the germline V gene (reference sequence). This CDR3 is built from 16 residues. The trim removed 4 bases at V and 2 bases at J, leaving 3 bases unmatched. The CDR3 here is CASSYGTSGVTDTQYF. Written as DNA, the CDR3 is TGTGCCAGCAGCTACGGGACTAGCGGGGTCACAGATACGCAGTATTTT.

This sequence joins TRBV2 and TRBJ2-1; 7 bases align to TRBD2. Germline loops: CDR1 SNHLY, CDR2 FYNNEI. The CDR3 has 17 residues. J was trimmed by 0 bases and V by 4 bases; bases with no gene match: 9. CDR3 amino acids: CASSASLAVSSYNEQFF. The CDR3 coding sequence is TGTGCCAGCAGTGCTTCTCTAGCGGTCAGCTCCTACAATGAGCAGTTCTTC.

This clonotype was counted a few times. The rearrangement uses TRBV6-1 and TRBJ1-5, with a tentative D call TRBD1 (6 bases). Between the trimmed V and J ends, which lost 6 bases and 3 bases, there was a span of 12 bases. The CDR3 is 14 amino acids. CDR1 MNHNS and CDR2 SASEGT come from the germline V gene. The CDR3 bases are TGTGCCAGCAGCCAGGGACACCCCAATCAGCCCCAGCATTTT. Protein: CASSQGHPNQPQHF.

This clonotype appeared a few times. This chain connects TRBV11-2 to TRBJ2-7, with 7 bases fitting TRBD1. V trimming: 7 bases; J trimming: 3 bases; junction bases outside the gene matches: 12. Looked up from germline, CDR1 is SGHAT and CDR2 is FQNNGV. This CDR3 has 15 amino acids. The CDR3 spells CASKAPRDSLYEQYF. Here the CDR3 DNA reads TGTGCCAGCAAGGCGCCCCGGGACAGCCTCTACGAGCAGTACTTC.

The chain uses TRBV27 and TRBJ2-7; the D gene is possibly TRBD1 (6 bases). This CDR3 is built from 14 residues. Trimming left V 2 bases short and J 2 bases short, with 10 bases between. Germline CDR1 and CDR2: MNHEY and SMNVEV (reference sequence). The CDR3 nucleotides read TGTGCCAGCAGTTTAGCAGGGGTTCCCTACGAGCAGTACTTC. Protein product: CASSLAGVPYEQYF.

This clonotype appeared many times. This chain links TRBV12-3 or TRBV12-4 with TRBJ2-3; no definite D call. The CDR3 loop spans 15 amino acids. V gave up 3 bases and J gave up 11 bases, with 21 bases separating them. CDR3 bases: TGTGCCAGCAGTTTTGGAACAGTGAGAGCAGATGTGCAGTATTTT. Translation: CASSFGTVRADVQYF.